One TCR beta chain is described in this entry. What it binds is unknown. The sample comes from a study of T-cell reconstitution after alpha-beta-depleted transplantation in children. Broader study findings: T-cell numbers and diversity, one year after transplant, stemmed largely from T cells that were newly produced. Several hundred graft clones that had expanded were reportedly the source of alpha-beta T cells about two months after transplant. It was surviving recipient T cells and thymic progenitors that gave some patients high TCRbeta diversity at day 60.

V was shortened by 5 bases and J by 4 bases, with 18 bases between the two germline ends. The CDR3 runs 16 residues. Germline lookup yields CDR1 MNHNS and CDR2 SASEGT. Unique molecular identifiers were incorporated into the prepared TCRbeta library. Each CDR3 protein is one row after TCRdb ran MiXCR on the PCR reads. Of 450,000 to 600,000 distinct CDR3 sequences in the sample, 10% to 15% were seen once. Sample: PBMCs, mostly from graft donor cells, taken 360 days after TCRalphabeta/CD19-depleted stem cell transplant. The chain is built from TRBV6-1 and TRBJ2-1; D remains ambiguous. The TCR sequence derives from a male patient younger than 18 who had a stem cell transplant for acute myeloid leukemia, so the T cells may come from the graft donor. CDR3 DNA sequence: TGTGCCAGCAGTCTAACGCAAACCGCTGAATACAATGAGCAGTTCTTC. Translated, it gives CASSLTQTAEYNEQFF.